The next 18 T cell receptor beta chains were all read from a single sample in a study of blood T cell repertoires in COVID-19. The assay was immunoSEQ multiplex PCR, and TCRdb's table has in-frame clones only and misses some. The table includes some 250,000 clones, 86% detected once. What was sequenced was peripheral blood. These TCRs come from a man in his sixties with acute or convalescent COVID-19.

Written as DNA, the CDR3 is TGCGCCAGCAGCCAAGGGACATCGACCTACGAGCAGTACTTC. Protein: CASSQGTSTYEQYF. The rearrangement joins TRBV4-1 to TRBJ2-7; D perhaps matches TRBD1 (5 bases). CDR3 length: 14 amino acids. The germline V gene has CDR1 MGHRA and CDR2 YSYEKL. Trimming left V 1 base short and J 2 bases short, with 9 bases between.

This clone was counted a single time. V and J are TRBV6-5 and TRBJ1-1; a possible D gene is TRBD1 (5 bases). The germline V gene has CDR1 MNHEY and CDR2 SVGAGI. Trimming stripped 11 bases from V and 2 bases from J, with 21 bases between. The length of the CDR3 is 15 residues. In DNA form, the CDR3 reads TGTGCCGTCTTAGTCCTAGGACAAAGAAACACTGAAGCTTTCTTT. Amino acids: CAVLVLGQRNTEAFF.

The chain carries TRBV29-1 and TRBJ2-7, with 7 bases lining up with TRBD1. In germline, CDR1 is SQVTM, CDR2 ANQGSEA. The CDR3 has 12 residues. V was pared by 4 bases and J by 2 bases, with 2 bases of the junction left unmatched. CDR3 sequence: CSVVDRAYEQYF. Here the CDR3 DNA reads TGCAGCGTTGTTGACAGGGCCTACGAGCAGTACTTC.

The rearrangement uses TRBV4-3 and TRBJ1-2; D is undetermined. The germline gives CDR1 LGHNA, CDR2 YSLEER. The CDR3 length is 18 residues. V was clipped by 0 bases and J by 0 bases, with 17 bases between them. CDR3 coding DNA: TGCGCCAGCAGCCAAGAAATGAGCTCTGCCATTGCTAACTATGGCTACACCTTC. It codes for CASSQEMSSAIANYGYTF.

The V and J genes are TRBV7-2 and TRBJ2-1; 12 nucleotides align to TRBD1. Germline lookup yields CDR1 SGHTA and CDR2 FQGNSA. CDR3 size: 16 residues. J was trimmed by 9 bases and V by 2 bases; bases with no gene match: 8. This chain's CDR3 is CASSLSPGQGAVEQFF. The CDR3 nucleotides read TGTGCCAGCAGCTTAAGCCCGGGACAGGGGGCTGTTGAGCAGTTCTTC.

In its sample, this clone was seen a few times. This rearrangement joins TRBV28 to TRBJ2-1; the match to TRBD2 covers 12 bases. There are 15 residues in the CDR3. V was clipped by 3 bases and J by 8 bases; unmatched bases: 5. CDR1 MDHEN and CDR2 SYDVKM come from the germline V gene. The CDR3 nucleotides are TGTGCCAGCAGTTTCCGGGGACTAGCGGGCGATGAGCAGTTCTTC. Its protein is CASSFRGLAGDEQFF.

The CDR3 sequence: CASSALAGGEETQYF. The CDR3 bases are TGTGCCAGCAGCGCTCTAGCGGGAGGGGAAGAGACCCAGTACTTC. J is TRBJ2-5 and V is TRBV11-3; TRBD2 agrees at 12 bases. CDR1 is SGHNT and CDR2 is YENEEA in the germline V gene. The length of the CDR3 is 15 residues. Trimming cost V 5 bases and J 3 bases; bases outside gene matches: 4.

The chain recombines TRBV24-1 with TRBJ1-4, with 10 bases matching TRBD1. The CDR3 loop spans 16 amino acids. Germline V gene sequence: CDR1 KGHDR, CDR2 SFDVKD. Trimming cost V 2 bases and J 6 bases; bases outside gene matches: 5. The CDR3 region is CATSDSPTGGYEKLFF. The DNA for the CDR3 is TGTGCCACCAGTGATTCCCCGACAGGGGGCTATGAAAAACTGTTTTTT.

The V gene is TRBV19, the J gene TRBJ2-3; TRBD2 matches 7 bases. Germline CDR1 and CDR2: LNHDA and SQIVND (reference sequence). The CDR3 is 14 residues long. The junction had 5 bases not matched to a gene; V was cut back by 8 bases and J by 0 bases. The CDR3 loop reads CASGGSGSTDTQYF. In nucleotides, the CDR3 is TGTGCCAGTGGAGGTAGCGGGAGCACAGATACGCAGTATTTT.

A word on this clone: An end of the junction does not agree with germline; a read error may underlie this. The chain combines TRBV15 with TRBJ1-4, with D uncertain. Germline loops: CDR1 LNHNV, CDR2 YYDKDF (reference sequence). The CDR3 is 13 amino acids. As DNA, the CDR3 is TGTGCCACCAACAGAGACCTTAATGAAAAACTGTTTTTT. Amino acids: CATNRDLNEKLFF.

The chain uses TRBV7-6 and TRBJ1-3; perhaps TRBD1 as D (5 bases). Germline CDR1 is SGHVS and CDR2 is FNYEAQ. Trimming stripped 2 bases from V and 0 bases from J, with 11 bases between. This CDR3 is 16 amino acids long. CDR3 loop: CASSLRREGSGNTIYF. Written as DNA, the CDR3 is TGTGCCAGCAGCTTACGCAGGGAGGGCTCTGGAAACACCATATATTTT.

The chain links TRBV5-1 to TRBJ2-2, with 8 nucleotides matching TRBD1. The junction had 2 bases not matched to a gene; V was cut back by 2 bases and J by 5 bases. Germline CDR1 reads SGHRS; CDR2 reads YFSETQ. This CDR3 has 14 amino acids. The CDR3 loop reads CASSLTGGTGELFF. For the CDR3, the DNA is TGCGCCAGCAGCTTAACAGGGGGTACCGGGGAGCTGTTTTTT.

A remark on this clone: The sample contains more than one DNA sequence encoding this CDR3. The chain joins TRBV7-2 to TRBJ2-7, with no clear D. Trimming took 5 bases from V and 2 from J, leaving 10 bases between them. Germline V gene lookup returns CDR1 SGHTA and CDR2 FQGNSA. This CDR3 comprises 13 residues. Here the CDR3 reads CASSPRAPYEQYF. In DNA, the CDR3 is TGTGCCAGCAGCCCTAGAGCCCCCTACGAGCAGTACTTC.

The chain recombines TRBV9 with TRBJ2-1, with D possibly TRBD1 on 6 matching bases. Germline V gives CDR1 SGDLS, CDR2 YYNGEE. Trimming shortened V by 5 bases and J by 6 bases, and 15 bases separated the two germline ends. The CDR3 is made up of 14 amino acids. The CDR3 sequence: CASSRTRGGNEQFF. CDR3 bases: TGTGCCAGCAGTCGAACTCGAGGGGGCAATGAGCAGTTCTTC.

The chain joins TRBV3-1 (or the pseudogene TRBV3-2) to TRBJ1-4, with a possible D match to TRBD1 (5 bases). V was cut by 4 bases and J by 4 bases, with 13 bases left in between. The CDR3 is 15 residues long. CDR1 and CDR2 (germline): LGHDT, YNNKEL (reference sequence). This chain's CDR3 is CASSPSGPGNEKLFF. Here the CDR3 DNA reads TGTGCCAGCAGCCCTTCAGGGCCGGGTAATGAAAAACTGTTTTTT.

The rearrangement uses TRBV10-3 and TRBJ1-1, with TRBD1 as a possible D gene (5 bases). Germline loops: CDR1 ENHRY, CDR2 SYGVKD. Between the trimmed V and J ends, which lost 6 bases and 0 bases, there was a span of 8 bases. The CDR3 totals 13 residues. CDR3 amino acids: CAISRDMNTEAFF. CDR3 sequence (DNA): TGTGCCATCAGCAGGGATATGAACACTGAAGCTTTCTTT.

This clone turned up a few times. V gene TRBV7-9 combines with J gene TRBJ2-1, with D unclear. Germline CDR1 SEHNR, CDR2 FQNEAQ (reference sequence). The V end was cut by 5 bases, the J end by 8 bases, with 10 bases between. The CDR3 extends over 12 amino acids. The CDR3 coding sequence is TGTGCCAGCAGCCCCGTGGGCTATGAGCAGTTCTTC. This translates into CASSPVGYEQFF.

The gene calls are TRBV5-4 and TRBJ1-5, with TRBD1 matching 8 bases. The junction had 4 bases not matched to a gene; V was cut back by 0 bases and J by 5 bases. The CDR3 length is 15 residues. CDR1 and CDR2 from the germline V gene are SGHNT and YYREEE (reference sequence). Written as DNA, the CDR3 is TGTGCCAGCAGCTTGGATCCAGGGGGCCATCAGCCCCAGCATTTT. Residues: CASSLDPGGHQPQHF.